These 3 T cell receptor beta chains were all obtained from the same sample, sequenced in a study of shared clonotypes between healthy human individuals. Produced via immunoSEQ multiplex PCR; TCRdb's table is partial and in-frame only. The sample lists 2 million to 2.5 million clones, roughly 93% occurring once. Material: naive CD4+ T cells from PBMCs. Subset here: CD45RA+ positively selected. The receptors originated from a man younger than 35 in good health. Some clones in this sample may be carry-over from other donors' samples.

CDR3 loop: CASKGQGGTEAFF. CDR3 in DNA: TGTGCCAGTAAAGGACAGGGAGGCACTGAAGCTTTCTTT. The rearrangement joins TRBV19 to TRBJ1-1, with 8 bases matching TRBD1. The V gene end was trimmed by 7 bases and the J gene end by 4 bases; junction bases not matched to a gene: 5. The V gene's germline CDR1 is LNHDA and CDR2 SQIVND (reference sequence). There are 13 residues in the CDR3.

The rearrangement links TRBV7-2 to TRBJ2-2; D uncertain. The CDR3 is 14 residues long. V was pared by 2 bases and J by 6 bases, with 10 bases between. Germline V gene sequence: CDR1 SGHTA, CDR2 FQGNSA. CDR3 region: CASSLLVFPGELFF. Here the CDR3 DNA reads TGTGCCAGCAGCTTACTAGTTTTTCCCGGGGAGCTGTTTTTT.

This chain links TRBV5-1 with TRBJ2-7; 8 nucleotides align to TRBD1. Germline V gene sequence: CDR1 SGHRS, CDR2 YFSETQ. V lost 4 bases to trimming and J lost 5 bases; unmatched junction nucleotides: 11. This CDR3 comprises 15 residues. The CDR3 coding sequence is TGCGCCAGCAGCCGGGGCGGGACAGGAGTTAACGAGCAGTACTTC. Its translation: CASSRGGTGVNEQYF. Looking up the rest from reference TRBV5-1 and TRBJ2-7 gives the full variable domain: KAGVTQTPRYLIKTRGQQVTLSCSPISGHRSVSWYQQTPGQGLQFLFEYFSETQRNKGNFPGRFSGRQFSNSRSEMNVSTLELGDSALYLCASSRGGTGVNEQYFGPGTRLTVT.